This T cell receptor (beta chain) was retrieved from a study of CD8 T cells in ankylosing spondylitis. Germline CDR1 reads ENHRY; CDR2 reads SYGVKD. The CDR3 length is 11 residues. V was clipped by 3 bases and J by 3 bases, with 2 bases between them. Libraries of TCR beta came from quantitative 5'-RACE with molecular barcodes. TCRdb reprocessed the 5' RACE reads via MiXCR and lists one record per CDR3 protein. Here the sample spans some 200,000 distinct CDR3 sequences, 20% to 30% being singletons. This clonotype has ten or more counts. Sequencing input: blood, either unsorted or a sorted T cell fraction (not recorded which). The rearrangement links TRBV10-3 to TRBJ2-5; D call uncertain. The source of this sequence is a male donor with ankylosing spondylitis or in good health (not recorded which). This chain's CDR3 is CAISEKETQYF. The CDR3 bases are TGTGCCATCAGTGAAAAAGAGACCCAGTACTTC.